Below, one T cell receptor beta chain is given with its context. Using immunoSEQ multiplex PCR, the repertoire was profiled, and TCRdb retains in-frame clones only, with some absent. The sample lists approximately 60,000 clones, about 90% occurring once. Trimming took 7 bases from V and 5 from J; bases not matched to a gene: 11. The CDR3 has 15 amino acids. CDR1 and CDR2 (germline): SNHLY, FYNNEI. This sample was included in a study of OX40 agonist ivuxolimab in advanced cancers. This rearrangement joins TRBV2 to TRBJ2-1, with 7 bases that match TRBD2. The TCR comes from an adult with an advanced solid tumor such as melanoma, head and neck, liver or kidney cancer. Here the sequenced sample was CD4+ or CD8+ T cells sorted from blood, taken in a trial of the OX40 agonist ivuxolimab. Written as DNA, the CDR3 is TGTGCCAGCATAAATCTAGCGGAACTAAACAATGAGCAGTTCTTC. The encoded protein is CASINLAELNNEQFF.